The T cell receptor beta chain described here comes from a study of long-term antiretroviral therapy in people with HIV. For the study at large: Collection of the earliest samples took place about a decade ahead of the 2015 immediate-ART recommendation.

Findings and limits, study-wide: Collection of the blood took place between about 2004 and 2018. The ART regimens in use then may have been less effective than current ones. Post-treatment diversity went higher with ART but stayed below transplant donor controls.

Survey-level immunoSEQ v3.0 assays were run. The assay was immunoSEQ multiplex PCR, and TCRdb's table has in-frame clones only and misses some. The sample holds approximately 41,000 clones, roughly 80% seen once. Note on this clone: Its antigen is unknown.

Germline CDR1 LNHDA, CDR2 SQIVND (reference sequence). Trimming left V 3 bases short and J 8 bases short, with 19 bases between. The CDR3 totals 15 residues. The chain combines TRBV19 with TRBJ1-1; D not resolved. This TCR came from a man in his late teens or twenties with HIV. The sample consisted of unsorted PBMCs, taken 1.5 years after starting antiretroviral therapy. The CDR3 DNA sequence: TGTGCCAGTAGTATTGGACTAACAGCGGATGAGGAAGCTTTCTTT. This encodes CASSIGLTADEEAFF.